Listed here are 20 T cell receptor beta chains from one sample, sequenced in a study of a mutant IDH1 vaccine in newly diagnosed glioma. The time point here: week 35, safety follow-up. Each dose delivered 300 ug of mutant IDH1 20-mer peptide subcutaneously with imiquimod. For these TCRs, the target antigens are not known. The protocol was immunoSEQ multiplex PCR, while the TCRdb copy is restricted to in-frame clones and leaves out a portion. The table has 31,000 or so clones, 81% seen once; the top ten hold 15%. The sample in question was PBMCs, obtained from a glioma patient whose treatment included an IDH1 peptide vaccine. These TCRs come from a man younger than 45 with glioma.

The chain couples TRBV6-1 to TRBJ2-7; the D gene could be TRBD1 or TRBD2 (5 bases each). Looked up from germline, CDR1 is MNHNS and CDR2 is SASEGT. V dropped 4 bases and J dropped 0 bases, with 16 bases sitting between them. The CDR3 spans 16 residues. The CDR3 loop reads CASSALGTESSYEQYF. In nucleotides, the CDR3 is TGTGCCAGCAGTGCCCTTGGGACCGAGAGCTCCTACGAGCAGTACTTC.

V gene TRBV7-9 combines with J gene TRBJ1-2; perhaps TRBD1 as D (6 bases). Trimming took off 2 bases at V and 0 bases at J, with 13 bases between the two ends. CDR1 and CDR2 (germline): SEHNR, FQNEAQ (reference sequence). This CDR3 comprises 16 residues. The CDR3 here is CASSLFGDKPNYGYTF. The CDR3 nucleotides read TGTGCCAGCAGCTTATTTGGGGACAAACCTAACTATGGCTACACCTTC. The full variable domain, rest sourced from reference TRBV7-9 and TRBJ1-2, is DTGVSQNPRHKITKRGQNVTFRCDPISEHNRLYWYRQTLGQGPEFLTYFQNEAQLEKSRLLSDRFSAERPKGSFSTLEIQRTEQGDSAMYLCASSLFGDKPNYGYTFGSGTRLTVV.

V is TRBV19 and J is TRBJ2-5; D might be TRBD1 or TRBD2, each matching 5 bases. Germline V lookup: CDR1 LNHDA, CDR2 SQIVND (reference sequence). V was shortened by 7 bases and J by 2 bases, with 17 bases between the two germline ends. This CDR3 is 15 amino acids long. DNA for the CDR3: TGTGCCAGTACCACTAGGACAAAAGGTCAAGAGACCCAGTACTTC. Residues: CASTTRTKGQETQYF.

The chain carries TRBV13 and TRBJ2-7; 7 positions match TRBD1. The J segment lost 7 bases and the V segment lost 5 bases, leaving 14 bases of the junction unmatched. CDR1 PRHDT and CDR2 FYEKMQ come from the germline V gene (reference sequence). This CDR3 is built from 15 residues. CDR3 sequence reads: CASSPRDSYLQEQYF. CDR3 sequence (DNA): TGTGCCAGCAGCCCCCGGGACAGTTATCTACAGGAGCAGTACTTC.

The chain couples TRBV5-6 to TRBJ1-6; 10 bases are shared with TRBD1. This CDR3 spans 16 amino acids. V lost 1 base and J lost 7; bases outside the gene matches: 5. Germline V lookup: CDR1 SGHDT, CDR2 YYEEEE. The CDR3 spells CASSLPRDRGNSPLHF. CDR3 sequence (DNA): TGTGCCAGCAGCTTGCCCCGGGACAGGGGAAATTCACCCCTCCACTTT.

This chain uses TRBV5-1 with TRBJ1-3; the match to TRBD1 covers 9 bases. This CDR3 region has 14 residues. The ends lost 2 bases at V and 8 bases at J; junction bases unmatched: 5. CDR1 is SGHRS, CDR2 YFSETQ, per germline. The CDR3 loop is CASSFGTGWDTIYF. CDR3 DNA: TGCGCCAGCAGCTTTGGGACAGGGTGGGACACCATATATTTT.

This clone was observed a few times. The chain carries TRBV7-9 and TRBJ1-1, with D possibly TRBD1 on 6 matching bases. V lost 0 bases, J lost 4 bases, and 12 bases lay in between. The CDR3 runs 15 residues. CDR1 SEHNR and CDR2 FQNEAQ come from the germline V gene (reference sequence). The CDR3 reads CASSLAPRGGTEAFF. CDR3 coding DNA: TGTGCCAGCAGCTTAGCCCCAAGAGGGGGCACTGAAGCTTTCTTT.

V is TRBV4-1 and J is TRBJ2-4; the D call may be TRBD1 or TRBD2 (6 bases each). The germline gives CDR1 MGHRA, CDR2 YSYEKL. Deletions cut 2 bases from V and 8 bases from J, with 10 bases between. This CDR3 region has 13 residues. The CDR3: CASSQYREDIQYF. DNA for the CDR3: TGCGCCAGCAGCCAATACAGGGAGGACATTCAGTACTTC.

V is TRBV7-9 and J is TRBJ2-1; D possibly corresponds to TRBD2 (6 bases). Trimming cost V 1 base and J 6 bases, with 10 bases left between them. Germline CDR1 and CDR2: SEHNR and FQNEAQ (reference sequence). The CDR3 loop spans 14 amino acids. The CDR3 reads CASSLGPGSNEQFF. In DNA, the CDR3 is TGTGCCAGCAGCTTAGGTCCCGGGAGCAATGAGCAGTTCTTC.

This chain links TRBV2 with TRBJ2-7; D is unclear. V was trimmed by 8 bases and J by 7 bases, leaving 12 bases between them. Germline V CDR1 and CDR2: SNHLY, FYNNEI. The CDR3 runs to 11 residues. CDR3 residues: CASGYQWEQYF. The CDR3 region has the DNA TGTGCCAGCGGCTACCAGTGGGAGCAGTACTTC.

The chain has TRBV5-6 and TRBJ2-5, with TRBD2 identical over 10 bases. Trimming at V came to 4 bases and at J to 5 bases, leaving 8 bases not matched to a gene. Germline CDR1 and CDR2: SGHDT and YYEEEE. CDR3 length: 15 residues. The CDR3 coding sequence is TGTGCCAGCAGCCCCACAGCGGGAGGGTGGGAGACCCAGTACTTC. Translating it yields CASSPTAGGWETQYF. Full variable domain (missing parts from reference TRBV5-6 and TRBJ2-5): DAGVTQSPTHLIKTRGQQVTLRCSPKSGHDTVSWYQQALGQGPQFIFQYYEEEERQRGNFPDRFSGHQFPNYSSELNVNALLLGDSALYLCASSPTAGGWETQYFGPGTRLLVL.

This clone was found a few times. This rearrangement joins TRBV29-1 to TRBJ1-1, with no clear D. CDR1 SQVTM and CDR2 ANQGSEA come from the germline V gene. The CDR3 consists of 13 residues. V dropped 3 bases and J dropped 4 bases, with 12 bases sitting between them. CDR3 in DNA: TGCAGCGTTGATCCTGGGATAGGCACTGAAGCTTTCTTT. It encodes CSVDPGIGTEAFF.

The V and J genes are TRBV5-6 and TRBJ1-5; no reliable D call. The germline gives CDR1 SGHDT, CDR2 YYEEEE. The V and J ends lost 0 bases and 5 bases respectively, with 12 bases between them. CDR3 size: 15 residues. Here the CDR3 reads CASSLGFGGDQPQHF. The CDR3 DNA reads TGTGCCAGCAGCTTGGGTTTCGGTGGAGATCAGCCCCAGCATTTT. Combining the CDR3 with reference TRBV5-6 and TRBJ1-5 gives the whole variable domain DAGVTQSPTHLIKTRGQQVTLRCSPKSGHDTVSWYQQALGQGPQFIFQYYEEEERQRGNFPDRFSGHQFPNYSSELNVNALLLGDSALYLCASSLGFGGDQPQHFGDGTRLSIL.

The V call is TRBV5-4, the J call TRBJ1-5; 9 bases agree with TRBD1. Unmatched junction bases numbered 6, after V lost 2 bases and J lost 6 bases. The germline gives CDR1 SGHNT, CDR2 YYREEE (reference sequence). The length of the CDR3 is 15 residues. The CDR3 coding sequence is TGTGCCAGCAGCTTACAGGGGGCGCGGTCTCAGCCCCAGCATTTT. This translates into CASSLQGARSQPQHF.

V gene TRBV9 combines with J gene TRBJ1-3; D uncertain. The CDR3 covers 14 residues. V was cut by 3 bases and J by 3 bases, with 10 bases left in between. Germline V gene lookup returns CDR1 SGDLS and CDR2 YYNGEE. CDR3 amino acids: CASSDQQIGNTIYF. The CDR3 DNA follows: TGTGCCAGCAGCGACCAACAGATTGGAAACACCATATATTTT.

The genes are TRBV13 and TRBJ2-7, with D perhaps TRBD1 or TRBD2 (5 bases each). The V gene lost 4 bases and the J gene lost 0 bases, with 7 bases spanning the gap. The CDR3 totals 13 residues. Germline CDR1 is PRHDT and CDR2 is FYEKMQ (reference sequence). CDR3 nucleotides: TGTGCCAGCAGCTCCGGGACCTCCTACGAGCAGTACTTC. Its translation is CASSSGTSYEQYF.

This clone was picked up one time. The chain joins TRBV5-4 to TRBJ1-1; tentatively, D is TRBD1 (5 bases). V lost 0 bases to trimming and J lost 2 bases, with 17 bases between them. The CDR3 spans 17 residues. In germline, CDR1 is SGHNT, CDR2 YYREEE (reference sequence). The CDR3 nucleotides are TGTGCCAGCAGCTTGGGAGGTACGTCGGGGACTAACACTGAAGCTTTCTTT. This codes for CASSLGGTSGTNTEAFF.

This clone was recorded only once. The chain links TRBV7-9 to TRBJ1-2; D is unclear. Germline lookup yields CDR1 SEHNR and CDR2 FQNEAQ (reference sequence). The V end lost 3 bases, the J end lost 2 bases, and 7 bases lay between the germline ends. The CDR3 runs 13 residues. The CDR3 DNA follows: TGTGCCAGCAGCTTTCCGGGAAACTATGGCTACACCTTC. As protein: CASSFPGNYGYTF.

As concerns this clone: The sample contains more than one DNA sequence encoding this CDR3. The chain recombines TRBV29-1 with TRBJ1-1; TRBD1 might be the D (5 bases). This CDR3 is 13 amino acids long. Germline V lookup: CDR1 SQVTM, CDR2 ANQGSEA. Between the trimmed V and J ends, which lost 1 base and 4 bases, there was a span of 10 bases. The CDR3 coding sequence is TGCAGCGTTGAAGGGAGAGGGACCACTGAAGCTTTCTTT. Protein product: CSVEGRGTTEAFF.

The chain couples TRBV6-5 to TRBJ2-7; 7 bases are shared with TRBD2. CDR1 is MNHEY, CDR2 SVGAGI, per germline. The CDR3 runs 15 residues. With V trimmed by 0 bases and J by 3 bases, 5 bases remained unmatched. The DNA for the CDR3 is TGTGCCAGCAGTTACTCGTTCGGGGGGAACTACGAGCAGTACTTC. Translation: CASSYSFGGNYEQYF.